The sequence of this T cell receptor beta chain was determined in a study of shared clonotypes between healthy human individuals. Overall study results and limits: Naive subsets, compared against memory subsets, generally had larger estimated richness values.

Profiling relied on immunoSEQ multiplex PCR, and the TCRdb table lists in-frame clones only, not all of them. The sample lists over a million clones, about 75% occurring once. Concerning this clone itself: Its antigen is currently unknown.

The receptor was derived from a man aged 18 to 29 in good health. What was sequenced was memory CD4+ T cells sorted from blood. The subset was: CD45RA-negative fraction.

CDR3 DNA sequence: TGCGCCAGCAGCTTGGATTGGGGACAGACAAATCAGCCCCAGCATTTT. The encoded protein is CASSLDWGQTNQPQHF. The chain joins TRBV5-1 to TRBJ1-5, with 7 bases matching TRBD1. The CDR3 consists of 16 residues. Germline loops: CDR1 SGHRS, CDR2 YFSETQ. Trimming removed 0 bases from V and 4 bases from J; junction bases left unmatched: 7. The whole variable domain, remainder taken from reference TRBV5-1 and TRBJ1-5, is KAGVTQTPRYLIKTRGQQVTLSCSPISGHRSVSWYQQTPGQGLQFLFEYFSETQRNKGNFPGRFSGRQFSNSRSEMNVSTLELGDSALYLCASSLDWGQTNQPQHFGDGTRLSIL.